This T cell receptor (beta chain) comes out of a study of blood T cell repertoires in COVID-19. This table comes from immunoSEQ multiplex PCR, and its TCRdb copy is limited to in-frame clones, with some not included. Among more than 120,000 clones listed, 87% were seen once. CDR3 length equals 12 residues. CDR1 SQVTM and CDR2 ANQGSEA come from the germline V gene. The V segment lost 6 bases and the J segment 11 bases; nucleotides outside the gene matches: 9. The sequence was collected from a woman between 45 and 60 years old with acute or convalescent COVID-19. Sequencing was done on a sample of peripheral blood. The chain uses TRBV29-1 and TRBJ2-3; 9 nucleotides agree with TRBD2. The CDR3 protein is CSVGLAGRGQYF. CDR3 bases: TGCAGCGTAGGTCTAGCGGGGCGCGGGCAGTATTTT.